This record covers a single T cell receptor beta chain. The antigen is unknown. The V and J ends lost 5 bases and 3 bases, in that order; junction bases with no gene match: 10. The CDR3 extends over 15 amino acids. CDR1 is LNHNV and CDR2 is YYDKDF in the germline V gene (reference sequence). Repertoires were generated with immunoSEQ multiplex PCR, while TCRdb's copy carries only in-frame clones and drops some. Of 50,000 to 75,000 clones in the sample, 90% to 95% are singletons; the top ten hold 0.38%. The sample comes from a study of graft-versus-host responses after intestinal transplantation. The chain has TRBV15 and TRBJ2-7, with 7 bases matching TRBD2. The sequence came from a human donor who was the organ donor for an intestinal transplant. Source: unstimulated CD4+ T cells sorted from spleen or lymph node cells, taken before transplant. The chain's CDR3 is CATSRVPSGNYEQYF. As DNA, the CDR3 is TGTGCCACCAGCCGCGTCCCTAGCGGCAACTACGAGCAGTACTTC.